The 18 T cell receptor beta chains given below trace back to one sample, sequenced in a study of T cell repertoires in cytomegalovirus infection. TCRdb recomputed calls from the reads with MiXCR, one row per CDR3 protein. The sample contains some 300,000 distinct CDR3 sequences, approximately 14% of which appear only once. The sequencing sample was made of PBMCs. The receptors originated from a human donor in good health (CMV status not recorded). Some clones in this sample may be carry-over from other donors' samples.

This CDR3 is CSAIRPGGNQPQHF. CDR3 in DNA: TGCAGTGCTATAAGACCAGGGGGCAATCAGCCCCAGCATTTT. The chain couples TRBV20-1 to TRBJ1-5; D possibly corresponds to TRBD1 (6 bases). Trimming cost V 4 bases and J 2 bases, with 12 bases left between them. The CDR3 is 14 amino acids. Germline-derived CDR1 and CDR2 are DFQATT and SNEGSKA (reference sequence).

This clonotype has ten or more counts. The chain employs TRBV7-2 and TRBJ1-5; 10 bases agree with TRBD1. Germline lookup yields CDR1 SGHTA and CDR2 FQGNSA. Trimming cost V 3 bases and J 5 bases; bases outside gene matches: 7. This CDR3 has 16 residues. The DNA for the CDR3 is TGTGCCAGCAGCTTTGACTGGGACAGGGGAGATCAGCCCCAGCATTTT. Translating it yields CASSFDWDRGDQPQHF.

This clonotype was observed a handful of times. The chain has TRBV6-6 and TRBJ2-4, with 7 bases that match TRBD1. Germline CDR1 and CDR2: MNHNY and SVGAGI (reference sequence). The CDR3 contains 18 residues. Trimming at V came to 0 bases and at J to 1 base, leaving 9 bases not matched to a gene. CDR3 sequence reads: CASSYSAMTGMAKNIQYF. The CDR3 nucleotides are TGTGCCAGCAGTTACTCGGCCATGACAGGGATGGCCAAAAACATTCAGTACTTC.

This clonotype was seen a few times. The rearrangement joins TRBV5-1 to TRBJ2-5; D perhaps matches TRBD2 (6 bases). Germline-derived CDR1 and CDR2 are SGHRS and YFSETQ. Trimming took 7 bases from V and 1 from J, leaving 11 bases between them. The CDR3 has 13 residues. The CDR3 sequence is CASRRGTQETQYF. The DNA for the CDR3 is TGCGCCAGCCGCCGGGGGACCCAAGAGACCCAGTACTTC. The full variable domain, completed using reference TRBV5-1 and TRBJ2-5, is KAGVTQTPRYLIKTRGQQVTLSCSPISGHRSVSWYQQTPGQGLQFLFEYFSETQRNKGNFPGRFSGRQFSNSRSEMNVSTLELGDSALYLCASRRGTQETQYFGPGTRLLVL.

This clonotype was seen repeatedly, ten times or more. This chain joins TRBV6-5 and TRBJ1-5; D perhaps matches TRBD1 (6 bases). The V gene's germline CDR1 is MNHEY and CDR2 SVGAGI. The CDR3 spans 15 residues. The V gene lost 2 bases and the J gene lost 6 bases, with 14 bases spanning the gap. This CDR3 is CASSYTQGLGQPQHF. The CDR3 DNA follows: TGTGCCAGCAGTTACACCCAGGGGTTGGGTCAGCCCCAGCATTTT.

The chain couples TRBV20-1 to TRBJ2-7; maybe TRBD1 (5 bases). Deletions cut 1 base from V and 0 bases from J, with 10 bases between. This CDR3 region has 14 residues. Germline V gene data show CDR1 as DFQATT and CDR2 as SNEGSKA (reference sequence). CDR3 loop: CSARATARSYEQYF. The CDR3 nucleotides are TGCAGTGCTAGAGCGACAGCCCGCTCCTACGAGCAGTACTTC.

This clonotype came up a few times. V usage is TRBV24-1 and J usage is TRBJ2-3; TRBD2 matches at 13 bases. The germline CDR1 and CDR2 sequences are KGHDR and SFDVKD. The CDR3 runs 16 residues. The V segment lost 4 bases and the J segment 4 bases; nucleotides outside the gene matches: 4. CDR3 sequence (DNA): TGTGCCACCAGTGACCGGACTAGCGGGAGTTCAGATACGCAGTATTTT. Amino acids: CATSDRTSGSSDTQYF.

This clonotype was counted ten times or more. This chain links TRBV4-2 with TRBJ2-7, with 8 bases aligning to TRBD2. With V trimmed by 0 bases and J by 4 bases, 5 bases remained unmatched. The CDR3 runs to 15 residues. CDR1 LGHNA and CDR2 YNFKEQ come from the germline V gene. In DNA, the CDR3 is TGTGCCAGCAGCCAAGATGGAGCGGGAGATTACGAGCAGTACTTC. Translating gives CASSQDGAGDYEQYF.

This clonotype has ten or more counts. The CDR3 DNA follows: TGTGCCAGCGTGGACCCCGGAAGAGGGGCCTATGGCTACACCTTC. Its translation: CASVDPGRGAYGYTF. This chain joins TRBV2 and TRBJ1-2; D is possibly TRBD1 (5 bases). Trimming stripped 8 bases from V and 4 bases from J, with 20 bases between. This CDR3 contains 15 residues. Germline V CDR1 and CDR2: SNHLY, FYNNEI.

This clonotype was counted many times. J is TRBJ1-1 and V is TRBV12-3 or TRBV12-4; D remains unclear. CDR3 length equals 17 residues. Trimming pared 6 bases from V and 4 bases from J, leaving 24 bases between. The CDR3 loop is CASSYRTWNERVTEAFF. The CDR3 DNA sequence: TGTGCCAGCAGCTACCGAACGTGGAACGAGAGGGTCACTGAAGCTTTCTTT.

This chain connects TRBV2 to TRBJ2-2; weak D call: TRBD2 (7 bases). The CDR3 covers 17 residues. V was cut by 6 bases and J by 1 base, with 18 bases left in between. Germline CDR1 SNHLY, CDR2 FYNNEI. The CDR3 region has the DNA TGTGCCAGCAGCCCCCCCGGGGGGCTCAGGAACACCGGGGAGCTGTTTTTT. This encodes CASSPPGGLRNTGELFF.

This clonotype was seen repeatedly, ten times or more. V usage is TRBV7-2 and J usage is TRBJ2-1, with 7 bases lining up with TRBD2. CDR3 size: 17 residues. J was trimmed by 5 bases and V by 1 base; bases with no gene match: 11. Germline V gene data show CDR1 as SGHTA and CDR2 as FQGNSA. The CDR3 here is CASSLEHRDYTNNEQFF. The CDR3 coding sequence is TGTGCCAGCAGCTTAGAGCACCGGGACTACACTAACAATGAGCAGTTCTTC.

This clonotype was detected many times. The chain has TRBV6-1 and TRBJ2-7, with a possible D match to TRBD1 (6 bases). Per germline, CDR1 MNHNS and CDR2 SASEGT. The CDR3 spans 14 residues. Trimming removed 6 bases from V and 3 bases from J, with 15 bases in between. The CDR3 loop is CASSHPGDIYEQYF. Here the CDR3 DNA reads TGTGCCAGCAGCCATCCAGGGGATATCTACGAGCAGTACTTC.

This clonotype was recorded once. The genes are TRBV6-2 or TRBV6-3 and TRBJ2-2; D remains ambiguous. CDR1 is MNHEY and CDR2 is SVGEGT in the germline V gene. The CDR3 contains 14 residues. Trimming cost V 7 bases and J 6 bases, with 15 bases left between them. CDR3 residues: CASTISPGPGELFF. The CDR3 nucleotides read TGTGCCAGCACGATAAGCCCTGGACCCGGGGAGCTGTTTTTT.

This clonotype was seen repeatedly, ten times or more. The CDR3 sequence is CASSLDRQPDTGELFF. The DNA for the CDR3 is TGTGCCAGCAGCTTAGATCGACAGCCTGACACCGGGGAGCTGTTTTTT. This rearrangement joins TRBV7-8 to TRBJ2-2; tentatively, D is TRBD1 (5 bases). The V end lost 1 base, the J end lost 3 bases, and 12 bases lay between the germline ends. The germline V gene has CDR1 SGHVS and CDR2 FQNEAQ. The length of the CDR3 is 16 residues.

This clonotype was picked up many times. The rearrangement joins TRBV7-2 to TRBJ1-6; 8 nucleotides align to TRBD1. Germline V gene sequence: CDR1 SGHTA, CDR2 FQGNSA. CDR3 length equals 16 residues. Trimming took 6 bases from V and 6 from J; bases not matched to a gene: 10. The CDR3 is CASRSDRARTNSPLHF. DNA of the CDR3: TGTGCCAGCAGGTCGGACAGGGCTAGGACTAATTCACCCCTCCACTTT.

At least ten counts were recorded for this clonotype. The chain has TRBV27 and TRBJ2-6, with D perhaps matching TRBD1 (6 bases). CDR3 length: 18 residues. V was trimmed by 0 bases and J by 2 bases, leaving 14 bases between them. The germline V gene encodes CDR1 MNHEY and CDR2 SMNVEV (reference sequence). The CDR3 DNA reads TGTGCCAGCAGTTTATCCCGACAGGCTTTTGCTGGGGCCAACGTCCTGACTTTC. Protein: CASSLSRQAFAGANVLTF.

This clonotype was recorded many times. This chain connects TRBV12-3 or TRBV12-4 to TRBJ2-7, with 8 bases lining up with TRBD2. V shed 6 bases and J 4 bases; nucleotides not matched to a gene: 11. CDR3 length equals 15 residues. This CDR3 is CASSLGVAGTYEQYV. CDR3 DNA sequence: TGTGCCAGCAGCCTGGGGGTAGCGGGGACTTACGAGCAGTACGTC.